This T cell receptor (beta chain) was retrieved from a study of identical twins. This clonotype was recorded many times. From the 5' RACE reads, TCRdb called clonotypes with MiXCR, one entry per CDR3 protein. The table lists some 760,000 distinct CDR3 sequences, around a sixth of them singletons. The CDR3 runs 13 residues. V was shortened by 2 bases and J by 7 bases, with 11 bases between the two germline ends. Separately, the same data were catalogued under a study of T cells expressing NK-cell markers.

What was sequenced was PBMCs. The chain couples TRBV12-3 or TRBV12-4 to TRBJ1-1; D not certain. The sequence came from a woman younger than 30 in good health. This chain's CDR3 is CASSLSEQLEAFF. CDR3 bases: TGTGCCAGCAGTTTAAGCGAGCAGCTTGAAGCTTTCTTT.